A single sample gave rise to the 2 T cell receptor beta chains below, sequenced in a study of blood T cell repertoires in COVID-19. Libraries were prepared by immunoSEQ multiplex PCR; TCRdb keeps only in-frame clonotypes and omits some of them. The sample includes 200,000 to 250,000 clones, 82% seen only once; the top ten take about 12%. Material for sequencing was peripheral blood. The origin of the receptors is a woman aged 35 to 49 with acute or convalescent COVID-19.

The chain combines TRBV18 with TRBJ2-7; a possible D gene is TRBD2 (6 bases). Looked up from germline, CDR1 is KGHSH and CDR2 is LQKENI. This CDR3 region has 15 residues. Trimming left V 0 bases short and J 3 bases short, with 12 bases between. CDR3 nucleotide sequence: TGTGCCAGCTCACCACCGGGCGGGGAATACTACGAGCAGTACTTC. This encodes CASSPPGGEYYEQYF.

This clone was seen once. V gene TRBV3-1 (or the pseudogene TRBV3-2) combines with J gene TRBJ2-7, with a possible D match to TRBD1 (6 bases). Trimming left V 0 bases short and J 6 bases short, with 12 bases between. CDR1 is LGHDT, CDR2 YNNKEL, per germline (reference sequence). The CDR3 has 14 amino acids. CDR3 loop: CASSQDPGAVEQYF. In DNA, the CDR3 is TGTGCCAGCAGCCAAGATCCAGGGGCGGTCGAGCAGTACTTC.